The 30 T cell receptor beta chains in this list originate from one sample, sequenced in a study of memory CD4+ T cells and cytomegalovirus serostatus. Sequencing was performed with immunoSEQ multiplex PCR; in TCRdb, only in-frame clones are kept and a portion is missing. The sample lists 80,000 to 100,000 clones; about 80% were seen once. Single viable CD3+CD4+CD8-CD45RO+ cells were sorted as the memory CD4+ T cells. Input material: memory CD4+ T cells from blood. The receptors here all came from an adult in good health and CMV-seropositive.

The J gene is TRBJ1-4, the V gene TRBV7-9; 8 nucleotides align to TRBD1. The junction had 10 bases not matched to a gene; V was cut back by 5 bases and J by 8 bases. The V gene's germline CDR1 is SEHNR and CDR2 FQNEAQ (reference sequence). The CDR3 runs 15 residues. The CDR3 here is CASSKTTGVREKLFF. The CDR3 nucleotides read TGTGCCAGCAGCAAGACGACAGGGGTTAGAGAAAAACTGTTTTTT. Complete variable domain (other parts from reference TRBV7-9 and TRBJ1-4): DTGVSQNPRHKITKRGQNVTFRCDPISEHNRLYWYRQTLGQGPEFLTYFQNEAQLEKSRLLSDRFSAERPKGSFSTLEIQRTEQGDSAMYLCASSKTTGVREKLFFGSGTQLSVL.

The chain employs TRBV6-5 and TRBJ1-1; maybe TRBD1 (5 bases). Germline V gene lookup returns CDR1 MNHEY and CDR2 SVGAGI. This CDR3 is built from 13 residues. The V and J ends lost 8 bases and 5 bases respectively, with 15 bases between them. CDR3: CASVGYWGTEAFF. CDR3 coding DNA: TGTGCCAGCGTCGGTTATTGGGGGACTGAAGCTTTCTTT.

This chain connects TRBV2 to TRBJ2-1; 11 bases agree with TRBD1. Germline CDR1 SNHLY, CDR2 FYNNEI. The CDR3 runs 15 residues. Trimming at V came to 4 bases and at J to 2 bases, leaving 1 base not matched to a gene. CDR3 bases: TGTGCCAGCAGTGGGGACAGGGGGGCCTACAATGAGCAGTTCTTC. It specifies CASSGDRGAYNEQFF.

This CDR3 reads CASSEGGRRTDTQYF. The DNA for the CDR3 is TGTGCCAGCAGTGAGGGCGGGCGTCGCACAGATACGCAGTATTTT. V usage is TRBV6-4 and J usage is TRBJ2-3, with D perhaps TRBD2 (5 bases). Trimming pared 3 bases from V and 1 base from J, leaving 11 bases between. CDR1 is MRHNA, CDR2 SNTAGT, per germline. The CDR3 is made up of 15 amino acids.

The chain uses TRBV28 and TRBJ1-4; D perhaps matches TRBD1 (6 bases). The V gene lost 4 bases and the J gene lost 8 bases, with 17 bases spanning the gap. The germline gives CDR1 MDHEN, CDR2 SYDVKM. This CDR3 is built from 15 residues. The DNA of the CDR3 is TGTGCCAGCAGTTCTTTCCCCACAGGGAAAGAAAAACTGTTTTTT. It yields the protein CASSSFPTGKEKLFF.

This clone was seen more than once but under ten times. The chain links TRBV10-3 to TRBJ2-3; 11 bases agree with TRBD2. J lost 4 bases, V lost 6 bases, and 15 bases had no gene match. The germline gives CDR1 ENHRY, CDR2 SYGVKD. This CDR3 spans 18 amino acids. For the CDR3, the DNA is TGTGCCATCAGCCGAACGTCACTAGCGGGAGATCGGCCAGATACGCAGTATTTT. As protein: CAISRTSLAGDRPDTQYF.

The rearrangement joins TRBV5-5 to TRBJ1-2; D is perhaps TRBD1 (6 bases). V was shortened by 4 bases and J by 3 bases, with 13 bases between the two germline ends. The CDR3 loop spans 14 amino acids. Germline CDR1 and CDR2: SGHKS and YYEKEE (reference sequence). CDR3 nucleotide sequence: TGTGCCAGCAGCAGGGACATAGGGGACTATGGCTACACCTTC. This codes for CASSRDIGDYGYTF. Together with reference TRBV5-5 and TRBJ1-2, the CDR3 gives the full variable domain: DAGVTQSPTHLIKTRGQQVTLRCSPISGHKSVSWYQQVLGQGPQFIFQYYEKEERGRGNFPDRFSARQFPNYSSELNVNALLLGDSALYLCASSRDIGDYGYTFGSGTRLTVV.

This chain joins TRBV20-1 and TRBJ2-7; D not resolved. Looked up from germline, CDR1 is DFQATT and CDR2 is SNEGSKA (reference sequence). Trimming removed 4 bases at V and 5 bases at J, with 9 bases between. CDR3 length equals 11 residues. In DNA, the CDR3 is TGCAGTGCTATAGACACCCACGAGCAGTACTTC. Its protein is CSAIDTHEQYF.

This clone was seen only a few times. The chain joins TRBV28 to TRBJ1-5, with D perhaps TRBD1 (5 bases). Germline V gives CDR1 MDHEN, CDR2 SYDVKM. The CDR3 loop spans 14 amino acids. Trimming removed 2 bases from V and 7 bases from J, with 12 bases in between. The CDR3 reads CASSLNQGKQPQHF. The CDR3, as DNA: TGTGCCAGCAGTTTAAATCAGGGTAAGCAGCCCCAGCATTTT.

The chain carries TRBV5-6 and TRBJ1-3, with D perhaps matching TRBD1 (5 bases). The CDR3 is made up of 16 amino acids. The germline V gene has CDR1 SGHDT and CDR2 YYEEEE. Trimming stripped 3 bases from V and 0 bases from J, with 13 bases between. The CDR3 spells CASSWGGLSSGNTIYF. In nucleotides, the CDR3 is TGTGCCAGCAGCTGGGGGGGATTAAGCTCTGGAAACACCATATATTTT.

V usage is TRBV19 and J usage is TRBJ2-7, with 7 bases fitting TRBD1. The V segment lost 5 bases and the J segment 2 bases; nucleotides outside the gene matches: 9. In germline, CDR1 is LNHDA, CDR2 SQIVND (reference sequence). The CDR3 contains 15 residues. In nucleotides, the CDR3 is TGTGCCAGTAGTCCAACCTGGACAGGTACCTACGAGCAGTACTTC. Translating gives CASSPTWTGTYEQYF.

The chain is built from TRBV5-6 and TRBJ1-3, with D tentatively TRBD1 (5 bases). V gave up 4 bases and J gave up 5 bases, with 16 bases separating them. The CDR3 is made up of 15 amino acids. Germline CDR1 and CDR2: SGHDT and YYEEEE. The CDR3 loop reads CASSGTGLGRNTIYF. For the CDR3, the DNA is TGTGCCAGCAGCGGGACGGGACTGGGACGAAACACCATATATTTT. The full variable domain, in which reference TRBV5-6 and TRBJ1-3 provide the parts outside the CDR3, is DAGVTQSPTHLIKTRGQQVTLRCSPKSGHDTVSWYQQALGQGPQFIFQYYEEEERQRGNFPDRFSGHQFPNYSSELNVNALLLGDSALYLCASSGTGLGRNTIYFGEGSWLTVV.

This rearrangement joins TRBV5-1 to TRBJ1-3; 10 positions agree with TRBD1. The V gene's germline CDR1 is SGHRS and CDR2 YFSETQ. J lost 3 bases, V lost 4 bases, and 10 bases had no gene match. This CDR3 contains 17 residues. This chain's CDR3 is CASSPAGQGSGGNTIYF. As DNA, the CDR3 is TGCGCCAGCAGCCCGGCGGGACAGGGGTCTGGTGGAAACACCATATATTTT.

V gene TRBV2 combines with J gene TRBJ1-4; TRBD1 matches at 9 bases. V was pared by 6 bases and J by 7 bases, with 3 bases of the junction left unmatched. The CDR3 is 13 amino acids. CDR1 is SNHLY and CDR2 is FYNNEI in the germline V gene. The chain's CDR3 is CASSLQGAEKLFF. The CDR3 region has the DNA TGTGCCAGCAGCTTACAGGGGGCTGAAAAACTGTTTTTT.

The rearrangement joins TRBV6-5 to TRBJ1-1, with a weak D call TRBD1 (5 bases). In germline, CDR1 is MNHEY, CDR2 SVGAGI. The CDR3 length is 13 residues. V gave up 1 base and J gave up 8 bases, with 11 bases separating them. The CDR3 nucleotides are TGTGCCAGCAGTTACTTCGACCGGGGGGAAGCTTTCTTT. It translates to CASSYFDRGEAFF.

The rearrangement links TRBV5-4 to TRBJ1-1; no clear D gene. Trimming removed 0 bases from V and 5 bases from J, with 14 bases in between. CDR3 length: 15 amino acids. Germline loops: CDR1 SGHNT, CDR2 YYREEE (reference sequence). The CDR3 DNA is TGTGCCAGCAGCTTGGTCGGGAGACGAGAGACTGAAGCTTTCTTT. As protein: CASSLVGRRETEAFF. The variable domain in full, completed from reference TRBV5-4 and TRBJ1-1, reads ETGVTQSPTHLIKTRGQQVTLRCSSQSGHNTVSWYQQALGQGPQFIFQYYREEENGRGNFPPRFSGLQFPNYSSELNVNALELDDSALYLCASSLVGRRETEAFFGQGTRLTVV.

This clone was counted a single time. The chain joins TRBV16 to TRBJ1-1; D gene uncertain. The CDR3 consists of 13 residues. Germline V gene data show CDR1 as KGHSY and CDR2 as FQNENV. V shed 0 bases and J shed 2 bases, with 4 bases lying between them. The CDR3 here is CASSQSENTEAFF. DNA of the CDR3: TGTGCCAGCAGCCAATCCGAAAACACTGAAGCTTTCTTT.

The gene calls are TRBV6-6 and TRBJ2-3; D unclear. The germline V and J ends were trimmed by 6 bases and 3 bases, with 7 bases remaining between them. The CDR3 totals 12 residues. Looked up from germline, CDR1 is MNHNY and CDR2 is SVGAGI (reference sequence). The CDR3 nucleotides read TGTGCCAGCAGCACTCGGACAGATACGCAGTATTTT. Translating gives CASSTRTDTQYF.

This CDR3 reads CASSPRPGGPASSVNEQFF. The CDR3 DNA sequence: TGTGCCAGCTCACCAAGACCCGGGGGGCCCGCGAGTTCTGTCAATGAGCAGTTCTTC. This rearrangement joins TRBV18 to TRBJ2-1, with D maybe TRBD2 (7 bases). Trimming removed 2 bases at V and 6 bases at J, with 26 bases between. The CDR3 has 19 amino acids. Germline loops: CDR1 KGHSH, CDR2 LQKENI.

The chain has TRBV5-1 and TRBJ2-7; tentatively, D is TRBD1 (6 bases). The CDR3 covers 15 residues. Trimming left V 5 bases short and J 0 bases short, with 15 bases between. Germline V gives CDR1 SGHRS, CDR2 YFSETQ. CDR3 region: CASSWQTGLSYEQYF. The CDR3 coding sequence is TGCGCCAGCAGTTGGCAGACAGGCCTCTCCTACGAGCAGTACTTC.

This chain uses TRBV7-8 with TRBJ1-2; TRBD1 aligns across 11 bases. V was pared by 5 bases and J by 8 bases, with 7 bases of the junction left unmatched. Germline loops: CDR1 SGHVS, CDR2 FQNEAQ. This CDR3 is 14 amino acids long. Here the CDR3 reads CASSAGQGAQGYTF. The CDR3 DNA follows: TGTGCCAGCAGCGCCGGACAGGGGGCGCAGGGCTACACCTTC.

This clone showed up just a few times. This chain connects TRBV9 to TRBJ2-5; 10 nucleotides agree with TRBD2. Trimming at V came to 3 bases and at J to 5 bases, leaving 4 bases not matched to a gene. The V gene's germline CDR1 is SGDLS and CDR2 YYNGEE. CDR3 length equals 14 residues. The CDR3 is CASSGSGRRETQYF. The CDR3 bases are TGTGCCAGCAGCGGTAGCGGGAGGCGGGAGACCCAGTACTTC.

The chain combines TRBV28 with TRBJ1-2; D is ambiguous. The CDR3 runs to 17 residues. V was cut by 2 bases and J by 4 bases, with 20 bases left in between. Germline CDR1 is MDHEN and CDR2 is SYDVKM. The CDR3 is CASSLATMSRRGYGYTF. In DNA form, the CDR3 reads TGTGCCAGCAGTTTAGCGACCATGAGTCGCCGCGGCTATGGCTACACCTTC.

This chain uses TRBV7-2 with TRBJ2-7; D could derive from TRBD1 or TRBD2 (5 bases each). Germline V gives CDR1 SGHTA, CDR2 FQGNSA. V was shortened by 1 base and J by 4 bases, with 14 bases between the two germline ends. CDR3 length: 15 amino acids. In nucleotides, the CDR3 is TGTGCCAGCAGCTTAGGGGGGTCTAGGGGTTACGAGCAGTACTTC. It codes for CASSLGGSRGYEQYF.

The chain carries TRBV5-1 and TRBJ2-7; 7 bases fit TRBD2. After removal of 2 bases from V and 9 bases from J, the junction contained 8 bases not matched to a gene. Germline V gene sequence: CDR1 SGHRS, CDR2 YFSETQ. CDR3 length equals 13 residues. CDR3 protein: CASSFGTTQVQYF. CDR3 DNA: TGCGCCAGCAGCTTCGGGACTACGCAGGTGCAGTACTTC.

The V and J genes are TRBV7-3 and TRBJ2-5, with TRBD2 matching 12 bases. V lost 2 bases and J lost 4; bases outside the gene matches: 8. Germline CDR1 and CDR2: SGHTA and FQGTGA. The CDR3 extends over 17 amino acids. The CDR3 DNA follows: TGTGCCAGCAGCTTAGGGCTAGCGGGAGGGTCCGGAGAGACCCAGTACTTC. Translated, it gives CASSLGLAGGSGETQYF.

This clone was recorded only once. J is TRBJ1-6 and V is TRBV7-9; TRBD1 agrees at 7 bases. V lost 6 bases and J lost 7; bases outside the gene matches: 6. CDR1 is SEHNR and CDR2 is FQNEAQ in the germline V gene (reference sequence). This CDR3 is 14 amino acids long. DNA for the CDR3: TGTGCCAGCAGGGTCACAGGGGAAAATTCACCCCTCCACTTT. This translates into CASRVTGENSPLHF.

The CDR3 DNA is TGTGCCAGCAGCTTAAGCAGGAATCAGCCCCAGCATTTT. It encodes CASSLSRNQPQHF. The J gene is TRBJ1-5, the V gene TRBV13, with D unresolved. Looked up from germline, CDR1 is PRHDT and CDR2 is FYEKMQ (reference sequence). Between the trimmed V and J ends, which lost 2 bases and 4 bases, there was a span of 6 bases. This CDR3 spans 13 amino acids.

The chain joins TRBV29-1 to TRBJ1-2, with D unresolved. In germline, CDR1 is SQVTM, CDR2 ANQGSEA. The CDR3 has 14 residues. V gave up 4 bases and J gave up 5 bases, with 17 bases separating them. The CDR3 sequence is CSVGYEGIRYGYTF. CDR3 DNA sequence: TGCAGCGTTGGGTACGAGGGTATTCGGTATGGCTACACCTTC.

This clone was observed a handful of times. In DNA, the CDR3 is TGTGCCAGCAGCCAGCGACTAGCGACGAACACCGGGGAGCTGTTTTTT. Translated, it gives CASSQRLATNTGELFF. This chain links TRBV2 with TRBJ2-2; TRBD2 aligns across 8 bases. V shed 6 bases and J 0 bases; nucleotides not matched to a gene: 6. CDR1 is SNHLY and CDR2 is FYNNEI in the germline V gene. This CDR3 spans 16 amino acids.